This T cell receptor beta chain appears in the sequencing data of a study of T cell responses to AZD1222 COVID-19 vaccine. This CDR3 is 14 amino acids long. V lost 1 base to trimming and J lost 8 bases, with 15 bases between them. In germline, CDR1 is SGHTS, CDR2 YDEGEE. Measured with immunoSEQ multiplex PCR; TCRdb has only the in-frame clones, and not every one. The sample consists of 65,000 to 85,000 clones, about 85% of them appearing once. The chain couples TRBV5-8 to TRBJ1-2; D is perhaps TRBD1 (6 bases). Here the sequenced sample was peripheral blood, taken on day 0 of AZD1222 vaccination. This receptor was taken from an adult in good health. This CDR3 is CASSLWAGAGGYTF. The CDR3 DNA follows: TGTGCCAGCAGCTTGTGGGCAGGGGCGGGAGGCTACACCTTC.